Below, 9 T cell receptor beta chains from the same sample are listed, as sequenced in a study of Ad26.COV2.S vaccination and SARS-CoV-2 variants. Only in-frame clones appear in the TCRdb table, and some are missing; sequencing was by immunoSEQ multiplex PCR. The table records about 330,000 clones, roughly nine tenths of them present only once. This sample's treatment: around 19 received Ad26.COV2.S at low or high dose, single or two shots; about 5 received placebo; per-sample allocation not given. Material that was analyzed had been drawn on day 63 after the first vaccine or placebo injection. The source was peripheral blood, collected in a trial of Ad26.COV2.S vaccine versus placebo. The source is a person aged 18-60 years who received the Ad26.COV2.S COVID-19 vaccine or a placebo.

This clone has just a few counts. This rearrangement joins TRBV25-1 to TRBJ2-7, with D perhaps matching TRBD1 or TRBD2 (6 bases each). The germline V gene has CDR1 MGHDK and CDR2 SYGVNS. Trimming cost V 9 bases and J 1 base, with 16 bases left between them. The CDR3 loop spans 14 amino acids. The CDR3 DNA reads as TGTGCCAGTTCCTCGGGGGCTGGGTCCTACGAGCAGTACTTC. It is translated as CASSSGAGSYEQYF.

The gene calls are TRBV19 and TRBJ2-1; 8 bases agree with TRBD2. The CDR3 is 17 amino acids. The V gene's germline CDR1 is LNHDA and CDR2 SQIVND (reference sequence). After removal of 5 bases from V and 7 bases from J, the junction contained 16 bases not matched to a gene. The CDR3 DNA follows: TGTGCCAGTAGTGGGATGCCGGACGGGGGGGCTTATAATGAGCAGTTCTTC. This codes for CASSGMPDGGAYNEQFF.

The CDR3 DNA reads as TGTGCCAGCAGCTTAGACTCAGGGGCCTTCTACAATGAGCAGTTCTTC. It yields the protein CASSLDSGAFYNEQFF. The chain has TRBV11-3 and TRBJ2-1; D possibly corresponds to TRBD1 (6 bases). The CDR3 has 16 amino acids. From germline, CDR1 is SGHNT and CDR2 YENEEA. V was trimmed by 0 bases and J by 3 bases, leaving 12 bases between them. The full variable domain, rest sourced from reference TRBV11-3 and TRBJ2-1, is EAGVVQSPRYKIIEKKQPVAFWCNPISGHNTLYWYLQNLGQGPELLIRYENEEAVDDSQLPKDRFSAERLKGVDSTLKIQPAELGDSAVYLCASSLDSGAFYNEQFFGPGTRLTVL.

The table lists this clone with a few counts. This chain joins TRBV7-9 and TRBJ2-2; 7 bases agree with TRBD2. Germline CDR1 and CDR2: SEHNR and FQNEAQ (reference sequence). Trimming cost V 6 bases and J 1 base; bases outside gene matches: 8. This CDR3 is built from 16 residues. The CDR3 region has the DNA TGTGCCAGCAGGACACCGGGAGGACGGAACACCGGGGAGCTGTTTTTT. Its protein product is CASRTPGGRNTGELFF.

The chain joins TRBV25-1 to TRBJ2-1; no clear D gene. Trimming left V 8 bases short and J 2 bases short, with 4 bases between. CDR3 size: 11 residues. Germline-derived CDR1 and CDR2 are MGHDK and SYGVNS. The DNA for the CDR3 is TGTGCCAGCTCGGCCTACAATGAGCAGTTCTTC. Translated, it gives CASSAYNEQFF.

The chain links TRBV4-1 to TRBJ1-2; D gene unclear. Per germline, CDR1 MGHRA and CDR2 YSYEKL. The CDR3 covers 15 residues. Trimming pared 1 base from V and 4 bases from J, leaving 13 bases between. Here the CDR3 reads CASSQAPPGVYGYTF. The CDR3 nucleotides are TGCGCCAGCAGCCAAGCGCCCCCAGGAGTCTATGGCTACACCTTC.

The chain links TRBV9 to TRBJ2-1; 9 positions agree with TRBD2. Looked up from germline, CDR1 is SGDLS and CDR2 is YYNGEE. CDR3 length: 13 amino acids. Trimming cost V 5 bases and J 6 bases; bases outside gene matches: 3. The CDR3 coding sequence is TGTGCCAGCAGGCAGACTAGCGGCAATGAGCAGTTCTTC. Translated, it gives CASRQTSGNEQFF.

The chain recombines TRBV29-1 with TRBJ2-1, with TRBD1 as a possible D gene (6 bases). Germline CDR1 and CDR2: SQVTM and ANQGSEA. CDR3 length: 17 amino acids. V lost 0 bases and J lost 8, with 23 bases in between. Written as DNA, the CDR3 is TGCAGCGTTGAAGAGATTTTCGGGGACAACGGGCGCGATGAGCAGTTCTTC. This encodes CSVEEIFGDNGRDEQFF.

The CDR3 reads CASSSWDSPLETQYF. Written as DNA, the CDR3 is TGTGCCAGCAGCTCATGGGATAGCCCATTAGAGACCCAGTACTTC. The V and J genes are TRBV7-9 and TRBJ2-5; no reliable D call. Germline V gene lookup returns CDR1 SEHNR and CDR2 FQNEAQ (reference sequence). The V and J ends lost 4 bases and 4 bases respectively, with 16 bases between them. This CDR3 has 15 residues.